Shown below are 27 T cell receptor beta chains from a single sample sequenced in a study of early T cells in non-severe SARS-CoV-2 infection (dated by TCRdb to the early 2020s). The method was 5' RACE. These reads were obtained on a NextSeq 500. TCRdb handled the public reads itself, with Q25 trimming in fastp and clone calling in MiXCR, and kept productive beta chains. Under each unique CDR3 protein, matching rows form one entry showing the most common genes and DNA. The table for this sample lists some 96,000 distinct CDR3 sequences; roughly 13% of them were counted only once. Around 2.4% of the sample is taken by the ten largest. Sequencing was carried out using whole blood. The receptors shown here come from an adult who was a healthcare worker with PCR-confirmed SARS-CoV-2 infection or an uninfected control (not recorded which).

This clonotype was counted ten times or more. V and J are TRBV6-5 and TRBJ2-3; 7 bases align to TRBD1. Trimming removed 7 bases from V and 1 base from J; junction bases left unmatched: 8. The germline V gene encodes CDR1 MNHEY and CDR2 SVGAGI. The CDR3 is 15 residues long. The CDR3 loop reads CASTYQQGRTDTQYF. The CDR3 DNA reads TGTGCCAGCACATATCAACAGGGGCGCACAGATACGCAGTATTTT.

This clonotype was observed many times. V gene TRBV11-2 combines with J gene TRBJ2-2; the match to TRBD2 covers 7 bases. The CDR3 spans 16 residues. Germline CDR1 is SGHAT and CDR2 is FQNNGV. V dropped 4 bases and J dropped 0; count of bases not matched to a gene: 5. CDR3 amino acids: CASSYSGPSNTGELFF. The DNA for the CDR3 is TGTGCCAGCAGCTATAGCGGGCCCTCGAACACCGGGGAGCTGTTTTTT.

In DNA form, the CDR3 reads TGTGCCAGCAGCCGGAATGAGAACACTGAAGCTTTCTTT. It codes for CASSRNENTEAFF. V is TRBV11-1 and J is TRBJ1-1, with D hard to call. Trimming cost V 5 bases and J 1 base, with 8 bases left between them. The V gene's germline CDR1 is SGHAT and CDR2 FQDESV (reference sequence). CDR3 length equals 13 residues.

The J gene is TRBJ1-2, the V gene TRBV28; D might be TRBD1 (6 bases). V gave up 2 bases and J gave up 4 bases, with 8 bases separating them. CDR1 MDHEN and CDR2 SYDVKM come from the germline V gene. This CDR3 spans 13 amino acids. The CDR3 spells CASSLNRAYGYTF. The CDR3 DNA reads as TGTGCCAGCAGTTTAAACAGGGCCTATGGCTACACCTTC.

At least ten counts were recorded for this clonotype. One junction end does not reproduce the germline sequence, and a read error may be involved. The rearrangement uses TRBV7-9 and TRBJ2-7, with D perhaps TRBD1 (6 bases). CDR1 and CDR2 from the germline V gene are SEHNR and FQNEAQ (reference sequence). The CDR3 covers 14 residues. The CDR3 loop reads CVSSLAGVPYEQYF. The CDR3 DNA sequence: TGTGTCAGCAGCTTAGCAGGGGTCCCCTACGAGCAGTACTTC.

This clonotype was observed a handful of times. The rearrangement links TRBV7-9 to TRBJ2-2; tentative D call: TRBD1 (6 bases). The germline gives CDR1 SEHNR, CDR2 FQNEAQ (reference sequence). Trimming removed 6 bases at V and 1 base at J, with 12 bases between. CDR3 size: 15 residues. The CDR3 DNA sequence: TGTGCCAGCAGTATCCGGGGACAGAACACCGGGGAGCTGTTTTTT. This translates into CASSIRGQNTGELFF. Full variable domain (rest looked up from reference TRBV7-9 and TRBJ2-2): DTGVSQNPRHKITKRGQNVTFRCDPISEHNRLYWYRQTLGQGPEFLTYFQNEAQLEKSRLLSDRFSAERPKGSFSTLEIQRTEQGDSAMYLCASSIRGQNTGELFFGEGSRLTVL.

This clonotype was seen at least ten times. This chain links TRBV12-3 or TRBV12-4 with TRBJ1-6; D gene uncertain. With 3 bases removed from V and 7 bases from J, the gap between germline ends came to 10 bases. There are 14 residues in the CDR3. This CDR3 is CASSLWGVNSPLHF. In nucleotides, the CDR3 is TGTGCCAGCAGTTTGTGGGGAGTCAATTCACCCCTCCACTTT.

This clonotype was found many times. The J gene is TRBJ2-7, the V gene TRBV7-9; 9 bases match TRBD1. CDR3 size: 14 residues. CDR1 SEHNR and CDR2 FQNEAQ come from the germline V gene (reference sequence). The V gene end was trimmed by 8 bases and the J gene end by 2 bases; junction bases not matched to a gene: 7. CDR3 sequence (DNA): TGTGCCAGCTTCCTCGGGACAGGGCCCTACGAGCAGTACTTC. Translation: CASFLGTGPYEQYF.

This clonotype appeared a few times. The chain combines TRBV7-2 with TRBJ1-2, with D unresolved. Trimming took 5 bases from V and 5 from J, leaving 18 bases between them. This CDR3 spans 15 amino acids. Germline CDR1 and CDR2: SGHTA and FQGNSA. The CDR3 reads CASSDRRRLQYGYTF. CDR3 bases: TGTGCCAGCAGCGACCGCAGGCGCCTCCAGTATGGCTACACCTTC. Using reference TRBV7-2 and TRBJ1-2 for the parts outside the CDR3, the full variable domain is GAGVSQSPSNKVTEKGKDVELRCDPISGHTALYWYRQSLGQGLEFLIYFQGNSAPDKSGLPSDRFSAERTGGSVSTLTIQRTQQEDSAVYLCASSDRRRLQYGYTFGSGTRLTVV.

This clonotype was seen a handful of times. This chain joins TRBV7-8 and TRBJ1-2; tentatively, D is TRBD1 (5 bases). The CDR3 is 13 amino acids. CDR1 and CDR2 (germline): SGHVS, FQNEAQ. V lost 6 bases and J 1 base, leaving 9 bases between the germline ends. For the CDR3, the DNA is TGTGCCAGCAGGTTGACAGATAACTATGGCTACACCTTC. This codes for CASRLTDNYGYTF.

In this sample, this clonotype turned up once. Sequence at one end of the junction differs from germline and may be a read error. The rearrangement links TRBV15 to TRBJ2-7; D perhaps matches TRBD1 (5 bases). Germline V gene data show CDR1 as LNHNV and CDR2 as YYDKDF (reference sequence). The CDR3 is 16 amino acids. CDR3 nucleotide sequence: TGTGCCTCCAGCAGAGGAGACAGCCCACCTTCCTACGAGCAGTACTTC. It yields the protein CASSRGDSPPSYEQYF. The variable domain in full, completed from reference TRBV15 and TRBJ2-7, reads DAMVIQNPRYQVTQFGKPVTLSCSQTLNHNVMYWYQQKSSQAPKLLFHYYDKDFNNEADTPDNFQSRRPNTSFCFLDIRSPGLGDTAMYLCASSRGDSPPSYEQYFGPGTRLTVT.

This clonotype was seen at least ten times. This chain connects TRBV20-1 to TRBJ2-5; 8 nucleotides match TRBD2. The J segment lost 1 base and the V segment lost 6 bases, leaving 7 bases of the junction unmatched. This CDR3 comprises 14 residues. Germline values: CDR1 DFQATT, CDR2 SNEGSKA (reference sequence). In DNA form, the CDR3 reads TGCAGTGCCACATCCGGGGGGGCCCAAGAGACCCAGTACTTC. Amino acids: CSATSGGAQETQYF.

This sequence joins TRBV10-3 and TRBJ1-3; 7 bases match TRBD1. With V trimmed by 4 bases and J by 3 bases, 0 bases remained unmatched. This CDR3 has 13 residues. Germline CDR1 reads ENHRY; CDR2 reads SYGVKD. CDR3 residues: CAISGTGGNTIYF. CDR3 bases: TGTGCCATCAGTGGGACAGGTGGAAACACCATATATTTT.

The chain carries TRBV4-2 and TRBJ2-3; maybe TRBD1 (7 bases). Germline loops: CDR1 LGHNA, CDR2 YNFKEQ. There are 16 residues in the CDR3. V was clipped by 4 bases and J by 1 base, with 15 bases between them. The CDR3 sequence: CASSRSRGVGTDTQYF. In DNA form, the CDR3 reads TGTGCCAGCAGCCGAAGCAGGGGGGTCGGCACAGATACGCAGTATTTT.

This clonotype was seen repeatedly, ten times or more. The chain couples TRBV5-1 to TRBJ2-5; D is tentatively TRBD1 or TRBD2 (6 bases each). The CDR3 extends over 14 amino acids. CDR1 SGHRS and CDR2 YFSETQ come from the germline V gene. The V end lost 3 bases, the J end lost 1 base, and 10 bases lay between the germline ends. The CDR3 loop is CASSWWGAQETQYF. The CDR3 DNA follows: TGCGCCAGCAGCTGGTGGGGGGCCCAAGAGACCCAGTACTTC.

In this sample, this clonotype turned up many times. V usage is TRBV7-2 and J usage is TRBJ2-5, with TRBD1 identical over 9 bases. J was trimmed by 5 bases and V by 5 bases; bases with no gene match: 3. Germline assignment: CDR1 SGHTA and CDR2 FQGNSA. The CDR3 sequence is 13 residues long. The CDR3 sequence: CASSLGQGETQYF. The CDR3 DNA sequence: TGTGCCAGCAGCCTGGGACAGGGCGAGACCCAGTACTTC. Filled out from reference TRBV7-2 and TRBJ2-5, the complete variable domain reads GAGVSQSPSNKVTEKGKDVELRCDPISGHTALYWYRQSLGQGLEFLIYFQGNSAPDKSGLPSDRFSAERTGGSVSTLTIQRTQQEDSAVYLCASSLGQGETQYFGPGTRLLVL.

The chain recombines TRBV7-6 with TRBJ2-1, with D possibly being TRBD2 (5 bases). The CDR3 consists of 15 residues. The ends were cut back, 2 bases at V and 7 bases at J, with 15 bases in the middle. Germline CDR1 SGHVS, CDR2 FNYEAQ. The CDR3 loop is CASSLSASPRNEQFF. CDR3 DNA sequence: TGTGCCAGCAGCTTATCCGCTAGCCCACGTAATGAGCAGTTCTTC.

The genes are TRBV7-2 and TRBJ2-3; D is tentatively TRBD1 or TRBD2 (6 bases each). The CDR3 spans 16 residues. Looked up from germline, CDR1 is SGHTA and CDR2 is FQGNSA. The V end was cut by 3 bases, the J end by 5 bases, with 18 bases between. This CDR3 reads CASSFRLGGIIDTQYF. CDR3 in DNA: TGTGCCAGCAGCTTCCGTCTAGGGGGGATCATAGATACGCAGTATTTT.

This clonotype has ten or more counts. J is TRBJ2-3 and V is TRBV5-4, with D unresolved. Germline lookup yields CDR1 SGHNT and CDR2 YYREEE (reference sequence). This CDR3 contains 14 residues. Deletions cut 2 bases from V and 3 bases from J, with 10 bases between. CDR3 residues: CASSFRQQTDTQYF. CDR3 DNA sequence: TGTGCCAGCAGCTTCAGGCAGCAGACAGATACGCAGTATTTT.

The chain carries TRBV18 and TRBJ2-1; TRBD2 agrees at 9 bases. Germline loops: CDR1 KGHSH, CDR2 LQKENI. This CDR3 is 15 amino acids long. The V segment lost 3 bases and the J segment 9 bases; nucleotides outside the gene matches: 9. This chain's CDR3 is CASSPLAGAQSEQFF. The DNA of the CDR3 is TGTGCCAGCTCACCCTTAGCGGGGGCCCAGAGTGAGCAGTTCTTC.

This clonotype was picked up many times. This sequence joins TRBV5-6 and TRBJ1-5, with D possibly matching TRBD1 (5 bases). V was cut by 3 bases and J by 4 bases, with 17 bases left in between. The CDR3 contains 16 residues. Germline V gives CDR1 SGHDT, CDR2 YYEEEE. The CDR3 coding sequence is TGTGCCAGCAGCTGGGGGTGGCCGTTACCAAATCAGCCCCAGCATTTT. Encoded protein: CASSWGWPLPNQPQHF.

This clonotype was seen repeatedly, ten times or more. The chain employs TRBV28 and TRBJ2-7; D might be TRBD1 or TRBD2, each matching 5 bases. The CDR3 length is 14 residues. Trimming left V 3 bases short and J 1 base short, with 10 bases between. Germline V gene lookup returns CDR1 MDHEN and CDR2 SYDVKM. The CDR3 sequence: CASSFSGTSYEQYF. DNA of the CDR3: TGTGCCAGCAGTTTTTCCGGGACGTCCTACGAGCAGTACTTC.

This clonotype came up many times. The V gene is TRBV7-6, the J gene TRBJ2-5, with 8 positions matching TRBD2. V shed 1 base, J shed 10 bases, and the junction held 11 bases outside the gene matches. Germline loops: CDR1 SGHVS, CDR2 FNYEAQ. The CDR3 spans 15 residues. The CDR3 spells CASSLEAGGSRSQYF. CDR3 sequence (DNA): TGTGCCAGCAGCTTAGAGGCGGGGGGCAGTCGGAGCCAGTACTTC.

This clonotype was counted only a few times. The rearrangement joins TRBV28 to TRBJ2-3; the match to TRBD2 covers 7 bases. This CDR3 region has 15 residues. The V gene end was trimmed by 6 bases and the J gene end by 3 bases; junction bases not matched to a gene: 9. CDR1 is MDHEN and CDR2 is SYDVKM in the germline V gene. The CDR3 region has the DNA TGTGCCAGCAGCCCAGGACTAGTAGGAACAGATACGCAGTATTTT. Translation gives CASSPGLVGTDTQYF. The entire variable domain, with the rest obtained from reference TRBV28 and TRBJ2-3, is as follows: DVKVTQSSRYLVKRTGEKVFLECVQDMDHENMFWYRQDPGLGLRLIYFSYDVKMKEKGDIPEGYSVSREKKERFSLILESASTNQTSMYLCASSPGLVGTDTQYFGPGTRLTVL.

This clonotype was seen at least ten times. CDR3 amino acids: CASSLVADSGNTIYF. In DNA form, the CDR3 reads TGTGCCAGCAGCTTAGTGGCGGATTCTGGAAACACCATATATTTT. The rearrangement uses TRBV11-2 and TRBJ1-3; D ambiguous. The CDR3 is 15 amino acids. Germline V gene data show CDR1 as SGHAT and CDR2 as FQNNGV. V dropped 1 base and J dropped 1 base, with 8 bases sitting between them.

This clonotype has at least ten counts. The chain links TRBV5-1 to TRBJ1-1, with 7 nucleotides matching TRBD1. J was trimmed by 6 bases and V by 0 bases; bases with no gene match: 11. The CDR3 length is 16 residues. Germline CDR1 is SGHRS and CDR2 is YFSETQ. CDR3 bases: TGCGCCAGCAGCTTGGGGTACAGGGGATCAGGGTCTGAAGCTTTCTTT. This encodes CASSLGYRGSGSEAFF.

This sequence joins TRBV4-1 and TRBJ1-1; unclear D gene. V lost 2 bases and J 1 base, leaving 5 bases between the germline ends. The CDR3 consists of 13 residues. CDR1 is MGHRA, CDR2 YSYEKL, per germline. The CDR3 region has the DNA TGCGCCAGCAGCCAACCAGCGAACACTGAAGCTTTCTTT. It codes for CASSQPANTEAFF.